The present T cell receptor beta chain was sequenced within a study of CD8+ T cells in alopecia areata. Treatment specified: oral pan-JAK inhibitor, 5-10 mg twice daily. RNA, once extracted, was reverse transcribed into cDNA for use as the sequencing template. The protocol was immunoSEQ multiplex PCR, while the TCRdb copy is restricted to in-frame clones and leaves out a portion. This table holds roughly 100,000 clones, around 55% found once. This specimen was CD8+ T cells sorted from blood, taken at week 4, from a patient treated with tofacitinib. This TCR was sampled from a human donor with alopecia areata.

The CDR3 loop reads CASSLFGPPTQETQYF. CDR3 bases: TGCGCCAGCAGCTTGTTCGGACCCCCAACCCAAGAGACCCAGTACTTC. The chain combines TRBV5-1 with TRBJ2-5; D uncertain. V lost 1 base and J 1 base, leaving 14 bases between the germline ends. The CDR3 sequence is 16 residues long. Germline V CDR1 and CDR2: SGHRS, YFSETQ.